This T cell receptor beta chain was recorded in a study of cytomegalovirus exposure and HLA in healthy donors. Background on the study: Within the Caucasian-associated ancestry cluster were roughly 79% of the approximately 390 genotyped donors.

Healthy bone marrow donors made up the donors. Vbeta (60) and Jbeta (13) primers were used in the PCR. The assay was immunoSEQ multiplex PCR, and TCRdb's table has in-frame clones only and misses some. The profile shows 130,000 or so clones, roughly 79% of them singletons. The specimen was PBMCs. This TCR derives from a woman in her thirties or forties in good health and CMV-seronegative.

Written as DNA, the CDR3 is TGTGCCAGCAGTTATAAGGGGTTGGCTTTCTTT. Protein sequence: CASSYKGLAFF. The rearrangement uses TRBV6-5 and TRBJ1-1; D possibly corresponds to TRBD1 (5 bases). V shed 3 bases and J shed 11 bases, with 10 bases lying between them. The CDR3 runs to 11 residues. Germline V gene lookup returns CDR1 MNHEY and CDR2 SVGAGI.